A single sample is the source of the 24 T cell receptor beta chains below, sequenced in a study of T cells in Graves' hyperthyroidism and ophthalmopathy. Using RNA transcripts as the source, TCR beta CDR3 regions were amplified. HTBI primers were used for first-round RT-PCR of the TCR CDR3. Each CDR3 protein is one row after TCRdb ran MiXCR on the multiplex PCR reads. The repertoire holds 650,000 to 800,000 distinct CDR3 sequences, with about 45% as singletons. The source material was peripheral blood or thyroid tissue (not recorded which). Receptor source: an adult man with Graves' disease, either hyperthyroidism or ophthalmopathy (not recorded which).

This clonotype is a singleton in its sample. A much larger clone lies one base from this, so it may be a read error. The CDR3 sequence: CASSDGNSNQPQHF. Written as DNA, the CDR3 is TGTGCCAGCAGTGACGGGAATAGCAATCAGCCCCAGCATTTT. The rearrangement links TRBV2 to TRBJ1-5; D ambiguous. This CDR3 has 14 residues. Looked up from germline, CDR1 is SNHLY and CDR2 is FYNNEI. Trimming stripped 3 bases from V and 0 bases from J, with 6 bases between.

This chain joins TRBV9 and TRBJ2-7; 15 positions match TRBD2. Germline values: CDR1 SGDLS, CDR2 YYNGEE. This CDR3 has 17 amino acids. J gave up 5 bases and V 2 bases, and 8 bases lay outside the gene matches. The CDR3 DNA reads TGTGCCAGCAGCGTTGACCGGACTAGCGGGGGGGTGAACGAGCAGTACTTC. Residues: CASSVDRTSGGVNEQYF.

Here the CDR3 reads CASSEVAGQPQHF. In nucleotides, the CDR3 is TGTGCCAGCAGTGAAGTTGCGGGACAGCCCCAGCATTTT. This chain connects TRBV2 to TRBJ1-5; no clear D. V lost 1 base to trimming and J lost 7 bases, with 8 bases between them. The CDR3 sequence is 13 residues long. Per the germline V gene, CDR1 is SNHLY and CDR2 is FYNNEI.

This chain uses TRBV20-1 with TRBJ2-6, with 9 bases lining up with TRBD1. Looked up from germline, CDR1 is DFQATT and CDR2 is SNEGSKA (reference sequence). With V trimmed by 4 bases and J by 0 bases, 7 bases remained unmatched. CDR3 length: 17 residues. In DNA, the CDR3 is TGCAGTGCTACCGGACAGGGGATAAGCTCTGGGGCCAACGTCCTGACTTTC. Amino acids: CSATGQGISSGANVLTF.

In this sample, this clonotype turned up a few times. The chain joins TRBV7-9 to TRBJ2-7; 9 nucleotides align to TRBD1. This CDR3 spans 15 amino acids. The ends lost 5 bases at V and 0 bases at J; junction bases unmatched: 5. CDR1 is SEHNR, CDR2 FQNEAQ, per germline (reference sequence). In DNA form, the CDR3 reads TGTGCCAGCAGCCTCCGGACAGGGGTCTCCTACGAGCAGTACTTC. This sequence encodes CASSLRTGVSYEQYF.

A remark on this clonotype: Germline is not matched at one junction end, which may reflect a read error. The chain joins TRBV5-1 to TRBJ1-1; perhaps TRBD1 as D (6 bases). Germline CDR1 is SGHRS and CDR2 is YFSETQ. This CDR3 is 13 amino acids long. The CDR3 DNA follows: TGCGCCAGCAGCTCGCAGGGGTACACTAAAGCTTTCTTT. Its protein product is CASSSQGYTKAFF.

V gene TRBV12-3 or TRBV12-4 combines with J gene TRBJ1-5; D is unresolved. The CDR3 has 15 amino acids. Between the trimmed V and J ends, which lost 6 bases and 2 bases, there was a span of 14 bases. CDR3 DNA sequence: TGTGCCAGCAGGACCGGGCATGGGGGCAATCAGCCCCAGCATTTT. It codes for CASRTGHGGNQPQHF.

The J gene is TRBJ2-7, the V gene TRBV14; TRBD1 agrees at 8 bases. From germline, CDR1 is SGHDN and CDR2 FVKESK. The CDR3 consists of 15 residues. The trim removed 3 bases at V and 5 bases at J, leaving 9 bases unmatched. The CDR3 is CASSHKDRARDEQYF. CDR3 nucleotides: TGTGCCAGCAGCCATAAGGACAGGGCTAGGGACGAGCAGTACTTC.

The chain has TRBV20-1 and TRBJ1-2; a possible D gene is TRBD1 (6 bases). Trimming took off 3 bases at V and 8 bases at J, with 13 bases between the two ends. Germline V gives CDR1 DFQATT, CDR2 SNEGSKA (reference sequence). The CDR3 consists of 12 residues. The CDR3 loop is CSASAGADGYTF. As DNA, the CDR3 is TGCAGTGCTAGCGCGGGGGCGGACGGCTACACCTTC.

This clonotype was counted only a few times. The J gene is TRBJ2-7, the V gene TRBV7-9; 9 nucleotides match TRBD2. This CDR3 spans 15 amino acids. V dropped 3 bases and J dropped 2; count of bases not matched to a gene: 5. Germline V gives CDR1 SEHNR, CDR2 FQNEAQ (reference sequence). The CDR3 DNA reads TGTGCCAGCAGCTTGTCTTCTAGCGGGGCCTACGAGCAGTACTTC. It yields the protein CASSLSSSGAYEQYF. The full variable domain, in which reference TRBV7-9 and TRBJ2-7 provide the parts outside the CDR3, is DTGVSQNPRHKITKRGQNVTFRCDPISEHNRLYWYRQTLGQGPEFLTYFQNEAQLEKSRLLSDRFSAERPKGSFSTLEIQRTEQGDSAMYLCASSLSSSGAYEQYFGPGTRLTVT.

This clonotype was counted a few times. Here the CDR3 reads CSARAGDTQYF. CDR3 in DNA: TGCAGCGCGAGGGCGGGTGATACGCAGTATTTT. The rearrangement joins TRBV29-1 to TRBJ2-3; possibly TRBD2 for D (5 bases). The V end lost 7 bases, the J end lost 6 bases, and 11 bases lay between the germline ends. The CDR3 spans 11 residues. The germline V gene has CDR1 SQVTM and CDR2 ANQGSEA.

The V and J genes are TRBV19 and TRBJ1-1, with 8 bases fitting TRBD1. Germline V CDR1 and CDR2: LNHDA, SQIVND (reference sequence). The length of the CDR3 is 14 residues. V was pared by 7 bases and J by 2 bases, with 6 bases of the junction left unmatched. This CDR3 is CASIKDRDNTEAFF. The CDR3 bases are TGTGCCAGTATTAAGGACAGGGACAACACTGAAGCTTTCTTT.

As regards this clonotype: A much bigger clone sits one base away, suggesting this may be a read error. The CDR3 DNA reads TGTGCCAGCGAGGTGGGCTCTGGAAGCACCATATATTTT. Encoded protein: CASEVGSGSTIYF. This chain uses TRBV7-9 with TRBJ1-3; D uncertain. The CDR3 covers 13 residues. CDR1 and CDR2 (germline): SEHNR, FQNEAQ (reference sequence).

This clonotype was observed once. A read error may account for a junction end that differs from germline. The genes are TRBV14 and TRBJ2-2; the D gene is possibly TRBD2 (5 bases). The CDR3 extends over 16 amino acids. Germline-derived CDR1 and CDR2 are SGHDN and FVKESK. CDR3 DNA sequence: TGTGCCAGCAGCCATCGGAAAACGGCGAACACCGGGGAGCTGCTTTTT. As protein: CASSHRKTANTGELLF.

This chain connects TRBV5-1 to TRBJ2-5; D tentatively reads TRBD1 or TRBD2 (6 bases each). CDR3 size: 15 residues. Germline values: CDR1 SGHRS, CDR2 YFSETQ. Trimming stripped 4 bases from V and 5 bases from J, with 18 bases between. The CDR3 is CASSQVGGREETQYF. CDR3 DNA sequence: TGCGCCAGCAGCCAGGTCGGGGGCCGGGAGGAGACCCAGTACTTC.

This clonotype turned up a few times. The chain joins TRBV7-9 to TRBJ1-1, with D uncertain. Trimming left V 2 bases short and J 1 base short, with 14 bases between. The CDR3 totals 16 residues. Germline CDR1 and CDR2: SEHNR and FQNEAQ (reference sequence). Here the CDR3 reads CASSLIKSKGNTEAFF. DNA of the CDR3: TGTGCCAGCAGCTTAATCAAGAGTAAAGGGAACACTGAAGCTTTCTTT. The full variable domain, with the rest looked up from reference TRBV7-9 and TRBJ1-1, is DTGVSQNPRHKITKRGQNVTFRCDPISEHNRLYWYRQTLGQGPEFLTYFQNEAQLEKSRLLSDRFSAERPKGSFSTLEIQRTEQGDSAMYLCASSLIKSKGNTEAFFGQGTRLTVV.

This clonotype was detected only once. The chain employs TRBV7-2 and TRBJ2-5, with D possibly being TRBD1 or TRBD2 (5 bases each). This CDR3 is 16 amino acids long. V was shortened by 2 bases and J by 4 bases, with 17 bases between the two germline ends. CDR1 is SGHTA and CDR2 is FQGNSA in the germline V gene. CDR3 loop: CASSLLGTLPGETQYF. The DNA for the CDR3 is TGTGCCAGCAGCTTATTGGGGACCCTCCCGGGAGAGACCCAGTACTTC.

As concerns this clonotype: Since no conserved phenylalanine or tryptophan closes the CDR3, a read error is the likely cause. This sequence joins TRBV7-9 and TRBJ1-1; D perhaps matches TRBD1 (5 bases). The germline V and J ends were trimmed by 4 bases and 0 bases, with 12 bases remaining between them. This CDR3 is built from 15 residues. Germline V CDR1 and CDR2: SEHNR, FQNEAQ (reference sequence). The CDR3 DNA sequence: TGTGCCAGCAGCTCCCCGGGGCAGTTGAACACTGAAGCTTTCCTT. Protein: CASSSPGQLNTEAFL.

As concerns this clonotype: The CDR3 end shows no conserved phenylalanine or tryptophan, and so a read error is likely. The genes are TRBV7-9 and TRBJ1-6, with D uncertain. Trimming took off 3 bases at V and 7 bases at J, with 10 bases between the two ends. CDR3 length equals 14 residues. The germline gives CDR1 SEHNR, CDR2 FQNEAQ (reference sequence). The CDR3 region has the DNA TGTGCCAGCAGCTTCTCTAGGGTGAATTCACCCCTCCACCAT. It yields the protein CASSFSRVNSPLHH.

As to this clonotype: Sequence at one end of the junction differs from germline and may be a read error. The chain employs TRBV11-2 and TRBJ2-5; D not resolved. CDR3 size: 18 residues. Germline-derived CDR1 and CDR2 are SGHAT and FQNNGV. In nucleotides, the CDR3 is TGCGCCAGCAGCCAAGATTATTTTGGGCAGCCGTGGGGAAAAACCCAGTACTTC. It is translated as CASSQDYFGQPWGKTQYF.

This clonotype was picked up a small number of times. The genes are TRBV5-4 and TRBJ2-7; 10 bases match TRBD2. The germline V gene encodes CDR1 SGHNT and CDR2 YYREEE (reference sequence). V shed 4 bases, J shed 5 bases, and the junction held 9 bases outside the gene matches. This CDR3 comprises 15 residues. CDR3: CASSIVAGGSNEQYF. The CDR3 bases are TGTGCCAGCAGCATTGTAGCGGGAGGTTCCAACGAGCAGTACTTC.

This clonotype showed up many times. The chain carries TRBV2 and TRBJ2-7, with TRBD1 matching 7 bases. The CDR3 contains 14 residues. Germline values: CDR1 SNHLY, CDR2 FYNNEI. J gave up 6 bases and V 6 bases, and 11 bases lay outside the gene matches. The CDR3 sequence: CASRETGLRVEQYF. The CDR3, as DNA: TGTGCCAGCAGGGAGACAGGGTTGAGGGTCGAGCAGTACTTC.

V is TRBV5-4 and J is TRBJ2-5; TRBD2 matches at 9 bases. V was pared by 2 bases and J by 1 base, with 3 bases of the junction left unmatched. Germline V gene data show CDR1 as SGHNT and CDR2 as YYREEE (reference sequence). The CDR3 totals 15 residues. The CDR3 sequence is CASSFGGGAQETQYF. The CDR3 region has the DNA TGTGCCAGCAGCTTCGGCGGGGGGGCCCAAGAGACCCAGTACTTC.

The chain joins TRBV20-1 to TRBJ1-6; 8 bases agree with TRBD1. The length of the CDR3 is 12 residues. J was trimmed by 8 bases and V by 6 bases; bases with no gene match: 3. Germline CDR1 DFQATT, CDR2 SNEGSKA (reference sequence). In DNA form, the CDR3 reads TGCAGTGCCACGACAGGGGATTCACCCCTCCACTTT. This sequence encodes CSATTGDSPLHF.